These T cell receptor beta chains were read from a single sample in a study of blood T cell repertoires in COVID-19. Data came from immunoSEQ multiplex PCR; TCRdb stores just in-frame clones and leaves some out. The table shows some 80,000 clones, with under 90% occurring only once. The sequenced sample was peripheral blood. These receptors were taken from a human donor in a cohort sampled during active COVID-19. Each CDR3 is given without its conserved first and last residue. Clone size appears in some rows only: once, few, many, or a class for an expanded clone.

CDR3aa	abundance	j_gene	v_gene
ASSLTLTLRRGLGNTIY	NA	TRBJ1-3	TRBV6-6
ASSHRGGGEYNEQF	NA	TRBJ2-1	TRBV16
ASSLSEGYNEQF	NA	TRBJ2-1	TRBV6-5
ASSWEGAGNTIY	NA	TRBJ1-3	TRBV5-1
ASRNRGHLSYEQY	NA	TRBJ2-7	TRBV6-5
ASSLGGSGANVLT	NA	TRBJ2-6	TRBV7-9
ASSIGKGRLVAEAF	NA	TRBJ1-1	TRBV19
ASCRDKSGNEQF	NA	TRBJ2-1	TRBV6-5
ASSFPGLSLGGNTIY	NA	TRBJ1-3	TRBV7-2
SVLQGSGALEAF	NA	TRBJ1-1	TRBV29-1
ASRTREDTQY	NA	TRBJ2-3	TRBV6-6
ASSHSGTGGFAKNIQY	NA	TRBJ2-4	TRBV4-3
ASSFLGGNSAYGYT	NA	TRBJ1-2	TRBV28
ASSELSGRTYEQY	NA	TRBJ2-7	TRBV6-1
ASSPGLAANEQF	NA	TRBJ2-1	TRBV2
ASSRRDQETQY	NA	TRBJ2-5	TRBV7-9
ASRQGLEKLF	NA	TRBJ1-4	TRBV6-5
ASSSTGGGGQPQH	NA	TRBJ1-5	TRBV7-2
ASSPRHGQF	NA	TRBJ2-1	TRBV12-3/TRBV12-4
ASSLAAGRIYGYT	NA	TRBJ1-2	TRBV5-6
ASSGTGGKAF	NA	TRBJ1-1	TRBV18
AWSVQDRVYEQY	NA	TRBJ2-7	TRBV30
ASSLVSGGADTQY	NA	TRBJ2-3	TRBV5-1
ASSGGTGTNTGELF	NA	TRBJ2-2	TRBV7-2
ASSVGYSSGDQETQY	NA	TRBJ2-5	TRBV9
ASSSYLAGDRGPEQF	NA	TRBJ2-1	TRBV11-2
ATLEFGGFQETQY	NA	TRBJ2-5	TRBV5-4
AWSGLAALYNEQF	NA	TRBJ2-1	TRBV30
ASSNGGGGQETQY	NA	TRBJ2-5	TRBV7-7
ASSPDRALTGYGYT	NA	TRBJ1-2	TRBV4-3
ASSPRLAGGEVEQF	NA	TRBJ2-1	TRBV18
SALIRLAGRNEQF	few	TRBJ2-1	TRBV29-1
ASSRTVGAYEQY	NA	TRBJ2-7	TRBV3-1/TRBV3-2
ASSYSQERAPQY	NA	TRBJ2-7	TRBV6-5
ASSQDLPGGAFNEQF	NA	TRBJ2-1	TRBV4-3
ASSLAGNTGELF	NA	TRBJ2-2	TRBV11-2
ASSLYRGQNTGELF	few	TRBJ2-2	TRBV5-4
ASSRQGYGYT	NA	TRBJ1-2	TRBV27
ASSEGTGGGPLEAF	NA	TRBJ1-1	TRBV21-1
ASSPKGLAGEYEQY	NA	TRBJ2-7	TRBV7-9